The 4 T cell receptor beta chains reported below all come from one sample, sequenced in a study of T cells after yellow fever vaccination. Via MiXCR, TCRdb re-called the 5' RACE reads, giving one row per CDR3 protein. The data hold a few hundred thousand distinct CDR3 sequences, with more than 5.5% observed a single time. The sample consisted of PBMCs, taken 5 days after the yellow fever booster vaccination. These receptors were collected from a man aged 30-40 years who received the YFV17D yellow fever vaccine.

About this clonotype: This clone may be a read error of a much larger clone one base away. The V call is TRBV7-3, the J call TRBJ1-1, with D perhaps matching TRBD1 (5 bases). V dropped 5 bases and J dropped 9 bases, with 13 bases sitting between them. CDR3 length equals 12 residues. Germline CDR1 reads SGHTA; CDR2 reads FQGTGA. The CDR3 here is CASSPHGGKAFF. CDR3 nucleotide sequence: TGTGCCAGCAGCCCCCACGGGGGGAAAGCTTTCTTT.

This clonotype was counted between two and nine times. The chain has TRBV5-1 and TRBJ2-1; unclear D gene. The CDR3 length is 12 residues. The germline CDR1 and CDR2 sequences are SGHRS and YFSETQ. V lost 0 bases and J 10 bases, leaving 8 bases between the germline ends. The CDR3 DNA sequence: TGCGCCAGCAGCTTGGGAGAGCAAGAGCAGTTCTTC. It codes for CASSLGEQEQFF.

This clonotype has ten or more counts. The chain combines TRBV11-2 with TRBJ2-2; D may be TRBD2 (6 bases). CDR3 length: 16 residues. The V end was cut by 1 base, the J end by 1 base, with 10 bases between. Looked up from germline, CDR1 is SGHAT and CDR2 is FQNNGV. The CDR3 DNA reads TGTGCCAGCAGCTTAGGGAGCGGGTTGAACACCGGGGAGCTGTTTTTT. Protein sequence: CASSLGSGLNTGELFF.

At least ten counts were recorded for this clonotype. The gene calls are TRBV6-5 and TRBJ2-7, with 9 positions matching TRBD1. Germline V gene sequence: CDR1 MNHEY, CDR2 SVGAGI. The CDR3 spans 16 residues. V gave up 4 bases and J gave up 6 bases; unmatched junction bases: 13. CDR3 DNA sequence: TGTGCCAGCAGTTTACAGGGGGCCAAAGTTATAGGCGAGCAGTACTTC. Its translation is CASSLQGAKVIGEQYF.